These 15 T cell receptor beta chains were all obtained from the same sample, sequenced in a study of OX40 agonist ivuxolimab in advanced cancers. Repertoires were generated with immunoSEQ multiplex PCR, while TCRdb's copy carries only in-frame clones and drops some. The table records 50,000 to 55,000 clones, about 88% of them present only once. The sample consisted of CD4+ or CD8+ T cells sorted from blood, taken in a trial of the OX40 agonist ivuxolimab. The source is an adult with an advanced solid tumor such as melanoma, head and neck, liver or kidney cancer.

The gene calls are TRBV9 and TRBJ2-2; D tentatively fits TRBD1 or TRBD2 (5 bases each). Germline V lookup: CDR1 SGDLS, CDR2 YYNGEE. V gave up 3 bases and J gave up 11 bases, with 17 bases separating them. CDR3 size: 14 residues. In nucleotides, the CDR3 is TGTGCCAGCAGCGCGGGACCACCGTTAACTGAGCTGTTTTTT. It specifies CASSAGPPLTELFF.

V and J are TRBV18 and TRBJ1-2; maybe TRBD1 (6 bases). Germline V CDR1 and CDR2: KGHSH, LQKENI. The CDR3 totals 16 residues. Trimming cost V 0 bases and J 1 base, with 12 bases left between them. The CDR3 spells CASSPPGAAYNYGYTF. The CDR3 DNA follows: TGTGCCAGCTCACCACCGGGGGCAGCCTATAACTATGGCTACACCTTC.

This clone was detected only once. The CDR3 nucleotides read TGTGCCAGCAGCTTAGTTGAAGCGGGTACGCAGTATTTT. It specifies CASSLVEAGTQYF. The chain is built from TRBV7-9 and TRBJ2-3, with D possibly TRBD2 on 6 matching bases. The CDR3 runs 13 residues. V lost 1 base to trimming and J lost 8 bases, with 10 bases between them. Germline V gives CDR1 SEHNR, CDR2 FQNEAQ (reference sequence).

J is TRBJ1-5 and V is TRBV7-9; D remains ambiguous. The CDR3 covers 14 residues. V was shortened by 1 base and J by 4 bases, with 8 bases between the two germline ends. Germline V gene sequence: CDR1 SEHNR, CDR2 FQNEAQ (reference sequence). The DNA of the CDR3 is TGTGCCAGCAGCTTAGAAGGGCAGAATCAGCCCCAGCATTTT. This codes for CASSLEGQNQPQHF.

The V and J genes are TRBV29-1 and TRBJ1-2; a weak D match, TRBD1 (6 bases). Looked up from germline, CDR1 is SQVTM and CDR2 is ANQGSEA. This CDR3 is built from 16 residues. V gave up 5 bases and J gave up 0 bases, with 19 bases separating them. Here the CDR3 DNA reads TGCAGCGTTACAGGCCCCTCAGGGGAGGCTAACTATGGCTACACCTTC. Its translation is CSVTGPSGEANYGYTF.

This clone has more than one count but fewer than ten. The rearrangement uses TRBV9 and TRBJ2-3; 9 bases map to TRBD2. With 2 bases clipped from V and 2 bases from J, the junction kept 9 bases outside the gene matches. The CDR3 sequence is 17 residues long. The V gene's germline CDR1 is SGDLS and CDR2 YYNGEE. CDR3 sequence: CASSVTGTSRFTDTQYF. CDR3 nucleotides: TGTGCCAGCAGCGTCACAGGGACTAGCAGATTCACAGATACGCAGTATTTT.

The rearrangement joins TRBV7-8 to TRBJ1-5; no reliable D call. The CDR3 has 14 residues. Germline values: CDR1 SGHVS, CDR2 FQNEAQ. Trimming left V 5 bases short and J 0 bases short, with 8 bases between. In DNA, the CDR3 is TGTGCCAGCAGCCGGACTGATAGCAATCAGCCCCAGCATTTT. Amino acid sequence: CASSRTDSNQPQHF. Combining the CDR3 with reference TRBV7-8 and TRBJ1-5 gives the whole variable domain GAGVSQSPRYKVAKRGQDVALRCDPISGHVSLFWYQQALGQGPEFLTYFQNEAQLDKSGLPSDRFFAERPEGSVSTLKIQRTQQEDSAVYLCASSRTDSNQPQHFGDGTRLSIL.

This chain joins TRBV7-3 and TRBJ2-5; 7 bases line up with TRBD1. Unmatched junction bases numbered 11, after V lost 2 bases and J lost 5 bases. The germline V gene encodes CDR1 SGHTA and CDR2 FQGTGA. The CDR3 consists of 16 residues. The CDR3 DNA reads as TGTGCCAGCAGCTTATCGACAGGGTTAGGGGGTGAGACCCAGTACTTC. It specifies CASSLSTGLGGETQYF.

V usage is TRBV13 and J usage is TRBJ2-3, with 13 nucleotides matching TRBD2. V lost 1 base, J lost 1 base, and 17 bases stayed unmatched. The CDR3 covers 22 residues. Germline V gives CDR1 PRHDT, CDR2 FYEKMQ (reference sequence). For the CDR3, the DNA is TGTGCCAGCAGCTTAGAAGGAACCTCGGGACTAGCGGGGTCTACTGGCACAGATACGCAGTATTTT. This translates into CASSLEGTSGLAGSTGTDTQYF.

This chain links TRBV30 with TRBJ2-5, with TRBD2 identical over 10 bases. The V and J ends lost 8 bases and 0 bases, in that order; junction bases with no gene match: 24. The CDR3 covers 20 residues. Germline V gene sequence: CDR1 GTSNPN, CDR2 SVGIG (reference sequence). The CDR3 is CARLAVNTSGEKEYQETQYF. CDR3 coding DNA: TGTGCCCGCCTGGCGGTCAATACTAGCGGGGAGAAGGAGTACCAAGAGACCCAGTACTTC.

The CDR3 DNA reads as TGTGCCAGCAGCCGCCCGACTAGCGGGGGACGTGTGGATACGCAGTATTTT. This encodes CASSRPTSGGRVDTQYF. This sequence joins TRBV5-4 and TRBJ2-3; 12 positions match TRBD2. The junction had 12 bases not matched to a gene; V was cut back by 4 bases and J by 6 bases. Germline lookup yields CDR1 SGHNT and CDR2 YYREEE (reference sequence). The CDR3 spans 17 residues.

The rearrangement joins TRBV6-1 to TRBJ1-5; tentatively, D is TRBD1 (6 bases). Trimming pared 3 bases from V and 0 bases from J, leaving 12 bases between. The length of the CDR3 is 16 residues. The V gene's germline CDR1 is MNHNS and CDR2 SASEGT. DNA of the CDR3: TGTGCCAGCAGTGACCCGACAGGAGTTAGCAATCAGCCCCAGCATTTT. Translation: CASSDPTGVSNQPQHF.

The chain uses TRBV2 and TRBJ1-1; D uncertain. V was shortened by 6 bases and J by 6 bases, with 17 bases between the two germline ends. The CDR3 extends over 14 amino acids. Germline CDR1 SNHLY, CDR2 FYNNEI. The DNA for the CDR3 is TGTGCCAGCAGCGCCCGTGCTGGGAGGGCTGAAGCTTTCTTT. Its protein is CASSARAGRAEAFF.

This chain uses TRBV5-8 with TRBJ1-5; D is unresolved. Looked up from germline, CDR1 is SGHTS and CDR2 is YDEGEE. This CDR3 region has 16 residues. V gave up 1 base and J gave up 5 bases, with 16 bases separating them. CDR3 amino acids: CASSLTLSLGDQPQHF. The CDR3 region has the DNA TGTGCCAGCAGCTTGACACTGTCCCTGGGCGATCAGCCCCAGCATTTT.

The CDR3 here is CASRSEVGGHTEAFF. DNA for the CDR3: TGTGCCAGCAGATCGGAGGTAGGGGGGCACACTGAAGCTTTCTTT. The chain combines TRBV5-4 with TRBJ1-1, with a tentative D call TRBD1 (6 bases). Germline CDR1 reads SGHNT; CDR2 reads YYREEE (reference sequence). V was pared by 5 bases and J by 3 bases, with 17 bases between. This CDR3 region has 15 residues.